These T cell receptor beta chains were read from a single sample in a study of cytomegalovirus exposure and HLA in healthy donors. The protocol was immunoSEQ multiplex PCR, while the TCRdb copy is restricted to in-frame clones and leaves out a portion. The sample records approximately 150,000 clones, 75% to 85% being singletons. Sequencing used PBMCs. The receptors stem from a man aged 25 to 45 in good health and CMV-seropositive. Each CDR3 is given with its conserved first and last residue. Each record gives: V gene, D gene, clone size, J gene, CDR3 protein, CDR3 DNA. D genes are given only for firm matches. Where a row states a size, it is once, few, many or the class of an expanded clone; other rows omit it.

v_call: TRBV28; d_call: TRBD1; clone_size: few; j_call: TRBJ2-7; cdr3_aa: CASSSLRDRDRYEQYF; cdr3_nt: TGTGCCAGCAGTTCCCTCAGGGACAGGGATCGTTACGAGCAGTACTTC
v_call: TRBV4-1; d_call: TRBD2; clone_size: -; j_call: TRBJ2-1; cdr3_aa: CASSPTSGKGEQFF; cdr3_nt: TGCGCCAGCAGCCCGACTAGCGGGAAAGGTGAGCAGTTCTTC
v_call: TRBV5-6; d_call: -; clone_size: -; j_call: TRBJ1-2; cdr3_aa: CASSLRGSAWANYGYTF; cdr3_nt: TGTGCCAGCAGCTTGAGAGGGTCGGCTTGGGCTAACTATGGCTACACCTTC
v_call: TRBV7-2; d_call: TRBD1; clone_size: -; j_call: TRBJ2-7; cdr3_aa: CASSFLGQGEQYF; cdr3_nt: TGTGCCAGCAGCTTTCTCGGACAGGGGGAGCAGTACTTC
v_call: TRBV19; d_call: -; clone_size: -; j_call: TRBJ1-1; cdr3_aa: CASSRPQERLGTEAFF; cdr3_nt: TGTGCCAGTAGTAGGCCCCAGGAAAGGCTCGGAACTGAAGCTTTCTTT
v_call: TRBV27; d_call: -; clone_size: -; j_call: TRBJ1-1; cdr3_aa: CASSLSIMSRGNTEAFF; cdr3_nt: TGTGCCAGCAGTTTATCGATTATGAGCCGGGGGAACACTGAAGCTTTCTTT
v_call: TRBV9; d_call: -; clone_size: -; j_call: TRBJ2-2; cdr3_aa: CASSPRTGGGELFF; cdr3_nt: TGTGCCAGCAGCCCCAGAACCGGAGGCGGGGAGCTGTTTTTT
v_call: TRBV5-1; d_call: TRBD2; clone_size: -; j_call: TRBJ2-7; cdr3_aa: CASSPSRTSAYEQYF; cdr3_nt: TGCGCCAGCAGCCCATCCCGGACTAGCGCCTACGAGCAGTACTTC
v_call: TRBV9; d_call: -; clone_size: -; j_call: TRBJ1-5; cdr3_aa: CASSANLDQPQHF; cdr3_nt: TGTGCCAGCAGCGCCAACTTAGATCAGCCCCAGCATTTT
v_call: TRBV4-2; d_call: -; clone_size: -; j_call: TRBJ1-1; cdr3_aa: CASSQGPGRFGTEAFF; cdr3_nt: TGTGCCAGCAGCCAAGGTCCGGGAAGATTCGGCACTGAAGCTTTCTTT
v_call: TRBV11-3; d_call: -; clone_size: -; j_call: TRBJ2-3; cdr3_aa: CASSFAGSTDTQYF; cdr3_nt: TGTGCCAGCAGCTTTGCGGGGTCCACAGATACGCAGTATTTT
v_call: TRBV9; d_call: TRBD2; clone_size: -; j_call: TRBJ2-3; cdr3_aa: CASSAGLADTDTQYF; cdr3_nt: TGTGCCAGCAGCGCCGGACTAGCGGACACAGATACGCAGTATTTT
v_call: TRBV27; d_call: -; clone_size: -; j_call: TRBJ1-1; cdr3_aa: CASSLISPTGQNTEAFF; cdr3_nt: TGTGCCAGCAGTTTAATTTCCCCCACAGGGCAGAACACTGAAGCTTTCTTT
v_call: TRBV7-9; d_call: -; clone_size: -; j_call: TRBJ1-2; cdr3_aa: CASSLGGATGGYTF; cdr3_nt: TGTGCCAGCAGCTTAGGCGGGGCCACGGGTGGCTACACCTTC
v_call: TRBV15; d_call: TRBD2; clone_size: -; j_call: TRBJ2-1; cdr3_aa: CATSRALAGGNNEQFF; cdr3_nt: TGTGCCACCAGCAGGGCTCTAGCGGGGGGGAACAATGAGCAGTTCTTC
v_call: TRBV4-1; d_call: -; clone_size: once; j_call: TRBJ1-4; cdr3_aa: CASSLPPRGATNEKLFF; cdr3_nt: TGCGCCAGCAGCCTCCCGCCCAGAGGCGCAACTAATGAAAAACTGTTTTTT
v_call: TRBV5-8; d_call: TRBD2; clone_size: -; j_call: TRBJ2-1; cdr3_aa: CASSLGASGSAEQFF; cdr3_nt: TGTGCCAGCAGCTTGGGTGCTAGCGGGAGTGCTGAGCAGTTCTTC
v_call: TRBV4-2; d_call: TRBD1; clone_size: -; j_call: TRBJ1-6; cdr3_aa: CASSQVRPGTGPLRGPLHF; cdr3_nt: TGTGCCAGCAGCCAAGTGAGACCCGGGACAGGTCCTCTCAGGGGGCCCCTCCACTTT
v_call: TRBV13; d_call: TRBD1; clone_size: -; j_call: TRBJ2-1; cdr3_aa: CASSPATGFYEQFF; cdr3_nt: TGTGCCAGCAGCCCGGCGACAGGGTTCTATGAGCAGTTCTTC
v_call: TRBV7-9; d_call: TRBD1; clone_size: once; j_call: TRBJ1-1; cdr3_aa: CASSAGQENTEAFF; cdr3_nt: TGTGCCAGCAGCGCCGGACAGGAGAACACTGAAGCTTTCTTT
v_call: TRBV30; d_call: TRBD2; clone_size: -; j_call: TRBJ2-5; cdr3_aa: CAWSRNGRPQETQYF; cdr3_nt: TGTGCCTGGAGTCGCAACGGGAGGCCCCAAGAGACCCAGTACTTC
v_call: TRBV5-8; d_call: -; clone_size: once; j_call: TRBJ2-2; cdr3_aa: CASSLILVGAGELFF; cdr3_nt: TGTGCCAGCAGCTTGATTCTAGTAGGGGCCGGGGAGCTGTTTTTT
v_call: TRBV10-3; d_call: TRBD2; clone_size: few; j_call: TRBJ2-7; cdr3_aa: CASSLAGDSYEQYF; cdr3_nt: TGTGCCAGCAGTCTAGCGGGGGACTCCTACGAGCAGTACTTC
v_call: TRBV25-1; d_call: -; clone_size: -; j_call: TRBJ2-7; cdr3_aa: CASRQGVLEQYF; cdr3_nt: TGTGCCAGCAGACAAGGAGTACTCGAGCAGTACTTC
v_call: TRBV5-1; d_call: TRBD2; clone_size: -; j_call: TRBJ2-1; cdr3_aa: CASSLATSGNEQFF; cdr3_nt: TGCGCCAGCAGCTTGGCCACTAGCGGCAATGAGCAGTTCTTC
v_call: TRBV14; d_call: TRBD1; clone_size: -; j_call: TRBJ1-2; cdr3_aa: CASSTRTGPLYGYTF; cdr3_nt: TGTGCCAGCAGCACCCGGACAGGACCCCTCTATGGCTACACCTTC
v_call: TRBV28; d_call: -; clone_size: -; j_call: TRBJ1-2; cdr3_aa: CASSLEGTNYGYTF; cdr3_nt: TGTGCCAGCAGTTTGGAGGGGACTAACTATGGCTACACCTTC
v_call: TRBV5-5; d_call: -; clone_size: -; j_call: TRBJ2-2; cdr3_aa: CASSGSAGSNTGELFF; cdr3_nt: TGTGCCAGCAGCGGATCAGCCGGGAGCAACACCGGGGAGCTGTTTTTT
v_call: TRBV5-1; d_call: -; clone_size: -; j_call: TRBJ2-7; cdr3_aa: CASSLDEGSHEQYF; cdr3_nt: TGCGCCAGCAGCTTGGATGAGGGATCCCACGAGCAGTACTTC
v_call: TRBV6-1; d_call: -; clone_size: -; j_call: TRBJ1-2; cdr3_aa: CASSEWAYGYTF; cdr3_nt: TGTGCCAGCAGTGAGTGGGCTTATGGCTACACCTTC
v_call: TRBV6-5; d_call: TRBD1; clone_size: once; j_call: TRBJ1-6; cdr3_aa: CASRGQGDSPLHF; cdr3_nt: TGTGCCAGCAGGGGACAGGGGGACTCACCCCTCCACTTT
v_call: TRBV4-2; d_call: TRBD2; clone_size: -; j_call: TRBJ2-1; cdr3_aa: CASSQEYRAGGYFNEQFF; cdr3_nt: TGTGCCAGCAGCCAAGAATATAGGGCGGGGGGGTACTTTAATGAGCAGTTCTTC
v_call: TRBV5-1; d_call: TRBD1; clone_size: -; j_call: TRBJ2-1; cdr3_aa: CASSLTGTGSYNEQFF; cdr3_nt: TGCGCCAGCAGCTTAACCGGGACAGGGTCCTACAATGAGCAGTTCTTC
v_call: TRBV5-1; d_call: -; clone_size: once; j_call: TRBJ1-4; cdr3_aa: CASSLEGQGLEKLFF; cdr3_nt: TGCGCCAGCAGCTTGGAAGGGCAGGGATTGGAAAAACTGTTTTTT
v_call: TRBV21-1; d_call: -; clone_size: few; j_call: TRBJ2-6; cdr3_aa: CASNNSGTASGANVLTF; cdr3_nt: TGTGCCAGCAACAATTCCGGGACAGCCTCTGGGGCCAACGTCCTGACTTTC
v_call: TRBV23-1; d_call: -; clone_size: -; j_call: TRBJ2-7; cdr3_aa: CASSQGQASYEQYF; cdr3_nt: TGCGCCAGCTCCCAGGGGCAGGCCTCCTACGAGCAGTACTTC
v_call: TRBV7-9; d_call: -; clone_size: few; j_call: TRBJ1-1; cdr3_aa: CASTKPGITEAFF; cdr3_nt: TGTGCCAGCACCAAACCAGGAATCACTGAAGCTTTCTTT
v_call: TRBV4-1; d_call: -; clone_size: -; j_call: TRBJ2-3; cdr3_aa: CASSPGWEVDTQYF; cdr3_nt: TGCGCCAGCAGTCCCGGCTGGGAGGTGGATACGCAGTATTTT
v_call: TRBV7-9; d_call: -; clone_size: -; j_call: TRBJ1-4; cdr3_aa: CASSLSSRVGEKLFF; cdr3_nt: TGTGCCAGCAGCTTATCATCCAGGGTAGGAGAAAAACTGTTTTTT
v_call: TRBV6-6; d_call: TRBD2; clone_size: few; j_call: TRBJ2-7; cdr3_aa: CASSYGGRRGGEQYF; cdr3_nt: TGTGCCAGCAGTTACGGGGGGCGGCGGGGGGGCGAGCAGTACTTC
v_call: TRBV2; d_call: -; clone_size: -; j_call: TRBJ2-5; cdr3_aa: CASSEISGKETQYF; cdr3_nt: TGTGCCAGCAGTGAAATCTCAGGGAAAGAGACCCAGTACTTC
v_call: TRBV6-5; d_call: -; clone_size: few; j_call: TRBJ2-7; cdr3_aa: CASSYAGEQYF; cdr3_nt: TGTGCCAGCAGTTACGCCGGCGAGCAGTACTTC
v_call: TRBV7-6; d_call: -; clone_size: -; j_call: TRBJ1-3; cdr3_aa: CASSLRNRVSGNTIYF; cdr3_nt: TGTGCCAGCAGCTTAAGAAACAGGGTTTCTGGAAACACCATATATTTT
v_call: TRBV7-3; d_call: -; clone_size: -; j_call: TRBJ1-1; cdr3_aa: CASSSQGNTEAFF; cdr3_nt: TGTGCCAGCAGCTCCCAGGGGAACACTGAAGCTTTCTTT
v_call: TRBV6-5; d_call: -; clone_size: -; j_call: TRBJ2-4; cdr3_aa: CASSSLFPRQGNIQYF; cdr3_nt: TGTGCCAGCAGTTCCCTCTTCCCGAGGCAGGGAAACATTCAGTACTTC
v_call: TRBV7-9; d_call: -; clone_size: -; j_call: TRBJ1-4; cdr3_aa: CASSLPGVAKLFF; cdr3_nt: TGTGCCAGCAGCTTACCAGGGGTGGCAAAACTGTTTTTT
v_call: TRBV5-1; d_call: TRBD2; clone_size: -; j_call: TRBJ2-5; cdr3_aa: CASSASGGAWETQYF; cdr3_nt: TGCGCCAGCAGCGCTAGCGGGGGGGCCTGGGAGACCCAGTACTTC
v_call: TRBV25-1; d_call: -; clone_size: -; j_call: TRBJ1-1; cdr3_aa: CASSRGGADTEAFF; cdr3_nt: TGTGCCAGCAGTCGGGGGGGGGCGGACACTGAAGCTTTCTTT
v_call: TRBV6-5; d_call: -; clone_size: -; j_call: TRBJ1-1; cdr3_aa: CASISWNTEAFF; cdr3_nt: TGTGCCAGCATTTCATGGAACACTGAAGCTTTCTTT
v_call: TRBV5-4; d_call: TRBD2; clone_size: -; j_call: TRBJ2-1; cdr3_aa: CASSSGLEWNEQFF; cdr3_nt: TGTGCCAGCAGCTCGGGACTAGAATGGAATGAGCAGTTCTTC
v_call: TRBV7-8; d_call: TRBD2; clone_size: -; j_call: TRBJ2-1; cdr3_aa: CASSVLRGGLPSEFF; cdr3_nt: TGTGCCAGCAGCGTACTACGCGGGGGACTTCCCTCGGAGTTCTTC
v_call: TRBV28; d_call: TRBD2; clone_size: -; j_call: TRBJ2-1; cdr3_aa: CASRLTSGSYEQFF; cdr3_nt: TGTGCCAGCAGGCTGACTAGCGGGAGCTATGAGCAGTTCTTC
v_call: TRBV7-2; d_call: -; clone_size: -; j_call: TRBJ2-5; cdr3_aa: CASSFQAAGAVETQYF; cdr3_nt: TGTGCCAGCAGCTTTCAAGCAGCAGGGGCAGTAGAGACCCAGTACTTC
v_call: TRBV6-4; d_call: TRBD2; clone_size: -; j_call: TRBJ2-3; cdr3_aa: CASSVGTSGGTDTQYF; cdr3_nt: TGTGCCAGCAGTGTAGGGACTAGCGGGGGCACAGATACGCAGTATTTT
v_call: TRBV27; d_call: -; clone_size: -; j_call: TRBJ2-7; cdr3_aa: CASVAQPGITYEQYF; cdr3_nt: TGTGCCAGCGTTGCCCAACCAGGGATTACCTACGAGCAGTACTTC
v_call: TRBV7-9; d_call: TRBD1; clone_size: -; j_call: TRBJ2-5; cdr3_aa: CASSLGQGDWETQYF; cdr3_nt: TGTGCCAGCAGCTTAGGGCAGGGGGATTGGGAGACCCAGTACTTC